A single sample is the source of the 32 T cell receptor beta chains below, sequenced in a study of blood T cell repertoires in COVID-19. The protocol was immunoSEQ multiplex PCR, while the TCRdb copy is restricted to in-frame clones and leaves out a portion. The sample yields about 250,000 clones, approximately 84% seen once. Sequenced material: PBMCs or T cells enriched from blood (not recorded which). The receptors here all came from a man younger than 35 who had recovered from COVID-19.

In its sample, this clone was seen a few times. V is TRBV2 and J is TRBJ2-2, with 8 bases fitting TRBD1. Germline trimming cut 4 bases from V and 3 bases from J; bases unmatched to any gene: 1. The CDR3 consists of 14 residues. Germline V gene lookup returns CDR1 SNHLY and CDR2 FYNNEI. CDR3 DNA: TGTGCCAGCAGTGGACAGGGGTACACCGGGGAGCTGTTTTTT. It encodes CASSGQGYTGELFF.

This clone was picked up a small number of times. This rearrangement joins TRBV27 to TRBJ2-7; TRBD1 matches 12 bases. This CDR3 contains 15 residues. The germline V gene encodes CDR1 MNHEY and CDR2 SMNVEV (reference sequence). V was pared by 6 bases and J by 4 bases, with 7 bases of the junction left unmatched. CDR3 coding DNA: TGTGCCAGCAGATCGGGACAGGGGGCGAGTTACGAGCAGTACTTC. As protein: CASRSGQGASYEQYF.

The V gene is TRBV12-3 or TRBV12-4, the J gene TRBJ1-2; TRBD1 is a possible D gene (5 bases). The CDR3 is 13 residues long. The V gene lost 6 bases and the J gene lost 6 bases, with 14 bases spanning the gap. CDR3 protein: CASSPPGPDGYTF. The CDR3 region has the DNA TGTGCCAGCAGCCCCCCAGGGCCGGATGGCTACACCTTC.

A few counts support this clone. The chain employs TRBV11-2 and TRBJ2-7; TRBD2 matches at 12 bases. The CDR3 contains 16 residues. The trim removed 3 bases at V and 4 bases at J, leaving 7 bases unmatched. From germline, CDR1 is SGHAT and CDR2 FQNNGV. CDR3 sequence reads: CASSFLAGGPGYEQYF. CDR3 in DNA: TGTGCCAGCAGCTTCCTAGCGGGGGGGCCGGGGTACGAGCAGTACTTC.

The V gene is TRBV14, the J gene TRBJ2-2, with 7 bases fitting TRBD1. The V and J ends lost 4 bases and 0 bases, in that order; junction bases with no gene match: 5. CDR1 and CDR2 (germline): SGHDN, FVKESK. The length of the CDR3 is 16 residues. CDR3 in amino acids: CASSRIGTANTGELFF. For the CDR3, the DNA is TGTGCCAGCAGCCGAATTGGGACAGCGAACACCGGGGAGCTGTTTTTT.

The chain is built from TRBV7-2 and TRBJ2-1; 7 positions match TRBD2. The germline V gene encodes CDR1 SGHTA and CDR2 FQGNSA. The ends lost 5 bases at V and 6 bases at J; junction bases unmatched: 4. The CDR3 totals 13 residues. CDR3 coding DNA: TGTGCCAGCAGCCCGACTAGCCCCAATGAGCAGTTCTTC. Amino acid sequence: CASSPTSPNEQFF.

V usage is TRBV9 and J usage is TRBJ1-3; 10 bases line up with TRBD1. The CDR3 covers 17 residues. Germline loops: CDR1 SGDLS, CDR2 YYNGEE. The V gene end was trimmed by 2 bases and the J gene end by 4 bases; junction bases not matched to a gene: 9. CDR3 amino acids: CASSVGTGDLSGNTIYF. The CDR3 DNA reads as TGTGCCAGCAGCGTCGGGACAGGGGATCTCTCCGGAAACACCATATATTTT. Filled out from reference TRBV9 and TRBJ1-3, the complete variable domain reads DSGVTQTPKHLITATGQRVTLRCSPRSGDLSVYWYQQSLDQGLQFLIQYYNGEERAKGNILERFSAQQFPDLHSELNLSSLELGDSALYFCASSVGTGDLSGNTIYFGEGSWLTVV.

The rearrangement uses TRBV19 and TRBJ2-1; TRBD2 aligns across 11 bases. CDR1 is LNHDA, CDR2 SQIVND, per germline (reference sequence). V lost 3 bases, J lost 5 bases, and 3 bases stayed unmatched. The CDR3 has 15 residues. The CDR3 reads CASSMVAGGNNEQFF. The DNA of the CDR3 is TGTGCCAGTAGTATGGTAGCGGGGGGGAACAATGAGCAGTTCTTC. The entire variable domain, with the rest obtained from reference TRBV19 and TRBJ2-1, is as follows: DGGITQSPKYLFRKEGQNVTLSCEQNLNHDAMYWYRQDPGQGLRLIYYSQIVNDFQKGDIAEGYSVSREKKESFPLTVTSAQKNPTAFYLCASSMVAGGNNEQFFGPGTRLTVL.

The V gene is TRBV2, the J gene TRBJ1-6, with D hard to call. This CDR3 comprises 15 residues. Trimming shortened V by 2 bases and J by 9 bases, and 14 bases separated the two germline ends. Germline V lookup: CDR1 SNHLY, CDR2 FYNNEI. The DNA of the CDR3 is TGTGCCAGCAGTGAACGGCGGTTCGTGGGTTCACCCCTCCACTTT. Protein sequence: CASSERRFVGSPLHF.

This chain uses TRBV24-1 with TRBJ1-2; 11 bases are shared with TRBD1. Looked up from germline, CDR1 is KGHDR and CDR2 is SFDVKD. J gave up 0 bases and V 6 bases, and 2 bases lay outside the gene matches. This CDR3 is built from 15 residues. CDR3 nucleotide sequence: TGTGCCACCAGTTGGGGACAGGGGGCTAACTATGGCTACACCTTC. It translates to CATSWGQGANYGYTF.

The chain links TRBV27 to TRBJ2-6; D may be TRBD2 (6 bases). V was clipped by 5 bases and J by 2 bases, with 16 bases between them. CDR1 and CDR2 (germline): MNHEY, SMNVEV (reference sequence). CDR3 length: 17 residues. This CDR3 is CASSNTRGVAGANVLTF. Written as DNA, the CDR3 is TGTGCCAGCAGTAACACGCGCGGGGTGGCTGGGGCCAACGTCCTGACTTTC.

This chain connects TRBV5-1 to TRBJ2-7; TRBD1 is a possible D gene (8 bases). Trimming shortened V by 0 bases and J by 2 bases, and 15 bases separated the two germline ends. The CDR3 runs 16 residues. Germline V gene data show CDR1 as SGHRS and CDR2 as YFSETQ. The CDR3 protein is CASSLVPQGGAYEQYF. The CDR3 region has the DNA TGCGCCAGCAGCTTGGTACCACAGGGGGGGGCCTACGAGCAGTACTTC. The whole variable domain, remainder taken from reference TRBV5-1 and TRBJ2-7, is KAGVTQTPRYLIKTRGQQVTLSCSPISGHRSVSWYQQTPGQGLQFLFEYFSETQRNKGNFPGRFSGRQFSNSRSEMNVSTLELGDSALYLCASSLVPQGGAYEQYFGPGTRLTVT.

The chain combines TRBV11-3 with TRBJ2-2, with 8 bases aligning to TRBD2. In germline, CDR1 is SGHNT, CDR2 YENEEA. V gave up 4 bases and J gave up 7 bases; unmatched junction bases: 8. There are 15 residues in the CDR3. In DNA, the CDR3 is TGTGCCAGCAGCTCTGTGGCGGGAGGTTTCGGGGAGCTGTTTTTT. Translating it yields CASSSVAGGFGELFF.

The chain employs TRBV2 and TRBJ1-5, with D possibly TRBD1 on 5 matching bases. The CDR3 sequence is 15 residues long. Germline lookup yields CDR1 SNHLY and CDR2 FYNNEI. V lost 1 base and J 11 bases, leaving 18 bases between the germline ends. The CDR3 sequence: CASSEDAGPGRSQHF. The CDR3 DNA follows: TGTGCCAGCAGTGAAGACGCAGGGCCGGGTAGGTCCCAGCATTTT.

The rearrangement links TRBV5-6 to TRBJ2-1; 9 nucleotides agree with TRBD2. Germline-derived CDR1 and CDR2 are SGHDT and YYEEEE. After removal of 3 bases from V and 8 bases from J, the junction contained 12 bases not matched to a gene. The CDR3 is 16 residues long. The chain's CDR3 is CASSSAPSGTFHEQFF. The CDR3, as DNA: TGTGCCAGCAGCTCCGCGCCTAGCGGGACTTTCCATGAGCAGTTCTTC.

The V gene is TRBV5-1, the J gene TRBJ2-2, with D possibly matching TRBD1 (5 bases). V lost 2 bases, J lost 4 bases, and 12 bases lay in between. Looked up from germline, CDR1 is SGHRS and CDR2 is YFSETQ. The CDR3 has 15 amino acids. CDR3 loop: CASSLSGQGTGELFF. The CDR3 DNA reads as TGCGCCAGCAGCTTATCGGGCCAGGGCACCGGGGAGCTGTTTTTT.

The chain combines TRBV6-5 with TRBJ1-2; maybe TRBD1 (6 bases). V lost 2 bases and J 4 bases, leaving 8 bases between the germline ends. The germline V gene encodes CDR1 MNHEY and CDR2 SVGAGI. The CDR3 sequence is 13 residues long. The CDR3: CASSYAGVYGYTF. In nucleotides, the CDR3 is TGTGCCAGCAGTTACGCAGGGGTCTATGGCTACACCTTC.

This clone was observed a handful of times. This sequence joins TRBV10-2 and TRBJ1-4, with 10 bases matching TRBD1. The length of the CDR3 is 15 residues. The J segment lost 11 bases and the V segment lost 5 bases, leaving 11 bases of the junction unmatched. Per germline, CDR1 WSHSY and CDR2 SAAADI. Here the CDR3 reads CASSPRQGAGYKLFF. CDR3 coding DNA: TGCGCCAGCAGTCCTAGACAGGGGGCCGGTTACAAACTGTTTTTT.

The chain is built from TRBV5-4 and TRBJ2-5, with 9 bases aligning to TRBD2. The CDR3 is 17 amino acids. CDR1 is SGHNT, CDR2 YYREEE, per germline (reference sequence). V lost 4 bases and J lost 5; bases outside the gene matches: 15. The CDR3 bases are TGTGCCAGCAGCGCTGGTATTAGCGGGGGACCTAGGGAGACCCAGTACTTC. The encoded protein is CASSAGISGGPRETQYF. The full variable domain, with the rest looked up from reference TRBV5-4 and TRBJ2-5, is ETGVTQSPTHLIKTRGQQVTLRCSSQSGHNTVSWYQQALGQGPQFIFQYYREEENGRGNFPPRFSGLQFPNYSSELNVNALELDDSALYLCASSAGISGGPRETQYFGPGTRLLVL.

The rearrangement joins TRBV4-2 to TRBJ1-1; D call uncertain. The CDR3 has 14 amino acids. From germline, CDR1 is LGHNA and CDR2 YNFKEQ. V shed 0 bases and J shed 2 bases, with 7 bases lying between them. The CDR3 sequence is CASSQERGNTEAFF. Here the CDR3 DNA reads TGTGCCAGCAGCCAAGAACGCGGAAACACTGAAGCTTTCTTT.

The chain is built from TRBV4-2 and TRBJ1-4; D is unresolved. The V gene lost 4 bases and the J gene lost 3 bases, with 21 bases spanning the gap. The CDR3 extends over 18 amino acids. Germline V gene lookup returns CDR1 LGHNA and CDR2 YNFKEQ. The CDR3 loop reads CASSLTPGFTDSNEKLFF. Here the CDR3 DNA reads TGTGCCAGCAGCCTTACACCCGGGTTCACTGATTCTAATGAAAAACTGTTTTTT.

V and J are TRBV6-2 or TRBV6-3 and TRBJ1-2; 9 bases agree with TRBD1. In germline, CDR1 is MNHEY, CDR2 SVGEGT. CDR3 length equals 13 residues. V lost 6 bases, J lost 8 bases, and 7 bases stayed unmatched. CDR3 in amino acids: CASSLGQGRGYTF. DNA for the CDR3: TGTGCCAGCAGCCTCGGACAGGGGCGAGGCTACACCTTC.

The sample holds one count of this clone. The chain links TRBV30 to TRBJ2-3; TRBD2 matches at 11 bases. The germline CDR1 and CDR2 sequences are GTSNPN and SVGIG (reference sequence). V lost 0 bases, J lost 0 bases, and 8 bases stayed unmatched. The CDR3 is 18 amino acids. The CDR3 spells CAWSVWLAGGFSTDTQYF. The CDR3 DNA reads TGTGCCTGGAGTGTATGGCTAGCGGGGGGTTTTAGCACAGATACGCAGTATTTT. Full variable domain (missing parts from reference TRBV30 and TRBJ2-3): SQTIHQWPATLVQPVGSPLSLECTVEGTSNPNLYWYRQAAGRGLQLLFYSVGIGQISSEVPQNLSASRPQDRQFILSSKKLLLSDSGFYLCAWSVWLAGGFSTDTQYFGPGTRLTVL.

The rearrangement uses TRBV5-8 and TRBJ2-7, with 7 bases identical to TRBD1. The V gene's germline CDR1 is SGHTS and CDR2 YDEGEE. CDR3 length equals 15 residues. V lost 7 bases to trimming and J lost 3 bases; unmatched junction nucleotides: 13. The CDR3 region is CASRGRQGGYYEQYF. In DNA form, the CDR3 reads TGTGCCAGCCGGGGTAGACAGGGCGGCTACTACGAGCAGTACTTC.

This clone was counted at least ten times. The V and J genes are TRBV5-1 and TRBJ2-7; 11 bases agree with TRBD1. The CDR3 length is 15 residues. V dropped 2 bases and J dropped 7; count of bases not matched to a gene: 8. Germline CDR1 and CDR2: SGHRS and YFSETQ. Here the CDR3 reads CASSFFGQGAGEQYF. The CDR3 DNA reads TGCGCCAGCAGCTTCTTTGGACAGGGGGCGGGAGAGCAGTACTTC.

The rearrangement uses TRBV12-3 or TRBV12-4 and TRBJ1-1; no clear D. Trimming took 5 bases from V and 4 from J, leaving 5 bases between them. This CDR3 is built from 11 residues. The CDR3 nucleotides read TGTGCCAGCAGTCCCCGCACTGAAGCTTTCTTT. Amino acid sequence: CASSPRTEAFF.

This rearrangement joins TRBV27 to TRBJ2-1, with D perhaps TRBD1 (6 bases). CDR3 length: 12 residues. Germline-derived CDR1 and CDR2 are MNHEY and SMNVEV (reference sequence). V lost 9 bases and J 5 bases, leaving 11 bases between the germline ends. CDR3 residues: CASRGTHNEQFF. The CDR3 DNA reads as TGTGCCAGTAGGGGGACACACAATGAGCAGTTCTTC.

This clone has more than one count but fewer than ten. The gene calls are TRBV19 and TRBJ1-3; D is undetermined. The germline CDR1 and CDR2 sequences are LNHDA and SQIVND (reference sequence). Trimming took 1 base from V and 0 from J, leaving 4 bases between them. The CDR3 length is 14 residues. The CDR3 loop is CASSIVLSGNTIYF. In DNA form, the CDR3 reads TGTGCCAGTAGTATAGTTCTCTCTGGAAACACCATATATTTT.

V gene TRBV28 combines with J gene TRBJ1-2; D is unclear. The CDR3 consists of 12 residues. V lost 4 bases to trimming and J lost 8 bases, with 11 bases between them. Germline V gene data show CDR1 as MDHEN and CDR2 as SYDVKM. The CDR3 bases are TGTGCCAGCAGTTGGCGTGGAGGCGGCTACACCTTC. It yields the protein CASSWRGGGYTF.

The rearrangement uses TRBV4-1 and TRBJ2-1; perhaps TRBD2 as D (5 bases). Between the trimmed V and J ends, which lost 0 bases and 4 bases, there was a span of 13 bases. The germline gives CDR1 MGHRA, CDR2 YSYEKL. The CDR3 length is 16 residues. The CDR3: CASSQDPPTRYNEQFF. The CDR3 coding sequence is TGCGCCAGCAGCCAAGATCCCCCTACTAGATACAATGAGCAGTTCTTC.

The V call is TRBV11-3, the J call TRBJ2-3, with 14 nucleotides matching TRBD2. V gave up 4 bases and J gave up 0 bases; unmatched junction bases: 6. CDR3 length: 18 amino acids. Germline V CDR1 and CDR2: SGHNT, YENEEA. DNA of the CDR3: TGTGCCAGCAGCTCTGGGACTAGCGGGAGCCTTAGCACAGATACGCAGTATTTT. Translating gives CASSSGTSGSLSTDTQYF.

The V and J genes are TRBV27 and TRBJ1-5, with a weak D call TRBD1 (5 bases). The germline V and J ends were trimmed by 5 bases and 9 bases, with 14 bases remaining between them. Germline V lookup: CDR1 MNHEY, CDR2 SMNVEV (reference sequence). The CDR3 has 13 residues. The chain's CDR3 is CASSPDSHRPQHF. The CDR3 DNA reads TGTGCCAGCAGTCCCGACAGTCATAGGCCCCAGCATTTT.